Following are 13 T cell receptor beta chains from one sample sequenced in a study of blood T cell repertoires in COVID-19. Only in-frame clones appear in the TCRdb table, and some are missing; sequencing was by immunoSEQ multiplex PCR. The table records around 290,000 clones, about 89% of them present only once. The specimen sequenced was PBMCs or T cells enriched from blood (not recorded which). The receptors derive from a woman aged 18 to 35 who had recovered from COVID-19.

The rearrangement links TRBV5-1 to TRBJ2-2; maybe TRBD2 (7 bases). The CDR3 is 16 amino acids. The germline CDR1 and CDR2 sequences are SGHRS and YFSETQ. Trimming took 4 bases from V and 2 from J, leaving 15 bases between them. The CDR3 region has the DNA TGCGCCAGCAGCCTCACCCCGGGGGGCAACACCGGGGAGCTGTTTTTT. It is translated as CASSLTPGGNTGELFF. The variable domain in full, with the rest retrieved from reference TRBV5-1 and TRBJ2-2, is KAGVTQTPRYLIKTRGQQVTLSCSPISGHRSVSWYQQTPGQGLQFLFEYFSETQRNKGNFPGRFSGRQFSNSRSEMNVSTLELGDSALYLCASSLTPGGNTGELFFGEGSRLTVL.

The CDR3 nucleotides are TGTGCCAGCAGCTTAGGCCGAGCGGGGATCTACGAGCAGTACTTC. Protein sequence: CASSLGRAGIYEQYF. The gene calls are TRBV7-3 and TRBJ2-7, with TRBD2 identical over 7 bases. Losses at the gene ends were 2 bases for V and 3 bases for J; bases not matched to a gene: 7. The CDR3 is 15 amino acids. Germline V gene sequence: CDR1 SGHTA, CDR2 FQGTGA.

This clone has only one observation. V gene TRBV9 combines with J gene TRBJ2-2; tentative D call: TRBD2 (6 bases). Germline assignment: CDR1 SGDLS and CDR2 YYNGEE. There are 15 residues in the CDR3. Trimming removed 2 bases from V and 2 bases from J, with 10 bases in between. CDR3 nucleotide sequence: TGTGCCAGCAGCGTTAGCGGACAAAACACCGGGGAGCTGTTTTTT. This encodes CASSVSGQNTGELFF. Looking up the rest from reference TRBV9 and TRBJ2-2 gives the full variable domain: DSGVTQTPKHLITATGQRVTLRCSPRSGDLSVYWYQQSLDQGLQFLIQYYNGEERAKGNILERFSAQQFPDLHSELNLSSLELGDSALYFCASSVSGQNTGELFFGEGSRLTVL.

This chain joins TRBV9 and TRBJ2-1, with 7 positions matching TRBD2. Germline V gene lookup returns CDR1 SGDLS and CDR2 YYNGEE. The CDR3 runs 15 residues. V was clipped by 0 bases and J by 6 bases; unmatched bases: 6. CDR3 region: CASSVVREPFNEQFF. For the CDR3, the DNA is TGTGCCAGCAGCGTAGTGCGGGAGCCGTTCAATGAGCAGTTCTTC.

V gene TRBV20-1 combines with J gene TRBJ1-2; D gene uncertain. CDR3 length: 11 amino acids. The V and J ends lost 0 bases and 8 bases respectively, with 7 bases between them. Germline assignment: CDR1 DFQATT and CDR2 SNEGSKA (reference sequence). The CDR3 loop is CSARDLGGYTF. The DNA of the CDR3 is TGCAGTGCTAGAGATCTAGGAGGCTACACCTTC.

V is TRBV2 and J is TRBJ1-5, with 7 positions matching TRBD1. Unmatched junction bases numbered 10, after V lost 7 bases and J lost 4 bases. Germline V CDR1 and CDR2: SNHLY, FYNNEI. The CDR3 runs to 15 residues. The CDR3 protein is CASNRDRVVNQPQHF. CDR3 coding DNA: TGTGCCAGCAACCGTGACAGGGTCGTTAATCAGCCCCAGCATTTT.

The gene calls are TRBV7-6 and TRBJ1-5; possible D gene TRBD1, 5 bases. V lost 3 bases and J lost 0, with 18 bases in between. CDR3 length: 18 amino acids. Per germline, CDR1 SGHVS and CDR2 FNYEAQ. Here the CDR3 reads CASSLADSRDDSNQPQHF. DNA of the CDR3: TGTGCCAGCAGCTTGGCTGACAGCCGAGATGATAGCAATCAGCCCCAGCATTTT.

This sequence joins TRBV4-1 and TRBJ1-1; a possible D gene is TRBD1 (5 bases). V lost 4 bases and J lost 3, with 21 bases in between. Germline CDR1 is MGHRA and CDR2 is YSYEKL. The CDR3 length is 17 residues. The CDR3, as DNA: TGCGCCAGCAGCCCTGGGGACCCTCGAATAGCGGACACTGAAGCTTTCTTT. Encoded protein: CASSPGDPRIADTEAFF.

This chain connects TRBV11-3 to TRBJ2-7, with TRBD1 matching over 8 bases. Trimming cost V 5 bases and J 6 bases; bases outside gene matches: 9. The CDR3 is 14 amino acids. Germline-derived CDR1 and CDR2 are SGHNT and YENEEA. The chain's CDR3 is CASSPLGQGSEQYF. The CDR3 region has the DNA TGTGCCAGCAGCCCGTTAGGACAGGGCTCCGAGCAGTACTTC.

The rearrangement uses TRBV29-1 and TRBJ2-1; TRBD2 matches at 7 bases. Germline values: CDR1 SQVTM, CDR2 ANQGSEA. V lost 6 bases to trimming and J lost 0 bases; unmatched junction nucleotides: 11. This CDR3 comprises 16 residues. The CDR3 loop is CSVAGGLDYSYNEQFF. The CDR3 DNA reads TGCAGCGTAGCCGGAGGACTAGACTACTCCTACAATGAGCAGTTCTTC.

This rearrangement joins TRBV3-1 (or the pseudogene TRBV3-2) to TRBJ2-1, with TRBD2 matching 15 bases. V lost 1 base and J lost 8; bases outside the gene matches: 12. The germline CDR1 and CDR2 sequences are LGHDT and YNNKEL (reference sequence). This CDR3 is built from 19 residues. The CDR3 region is CASSQAFGLAGGPLDEQFF. Written as DNA, the CDR3 is TGTGCCAGCAGCCAAGCTTTCGGACTAGCGGGAGGGCCTTTGGATGAGCAGTTCTTC.

This clone has a single count. This rearrangement joins TRBV4-1 to TRBJ2-3; D is perhaps TRBD1 (6 bases). V lost 2 bases and J 2 bases, leaving 11 bases between the germline ends. Germline V gives CDR1 MGHRA, CDR2 YSYEKL. This CDR3 contains 15 residues. CDR3 sequence reads: CASSQTGLNTDTQYF. CDR3 nucleotide sequence: TGCGCCAGCAGCCAAACAGGGCTAAACACAGATACGCAGTATTTT.

The CDR3 bases are TGCGCCAGCAGCCGAACGCCCCCGGGGAACACTGAAGCTTTCTTT. This sequence encodes CASSRTPPGNTEAFF. The chain recombines TRBV4-1 with TRBJ1-1; no clear D gene. The CDR3 runs 15 residues. Germline V CDR1 and CDR2: MGHRA, YSYEKL. Trimming pared 4 bases from V and 1 base from J, leaving 13 bases between.